The entry below describes one T cell receptor (beta chain). Its antigen is as yet unknown. Use of 60 Vbeta and 13 Jbeta primers characterized the PCR. Repertoires were generated with immunoSEQ multiplex PCR, while TCRdb's copy carries only in-frame clones and drops some. Of around 190,000 clones in the sample, approximately 79% were seen once. The source of the sample is a study of cytomegalovirus exposure and HLA in healthy donors. Study-wide points: Sequence variants that were highly shared formed a cluster that was likely a sequencing artifact. Researchers counted roughly 150 TCR beta chains as cytomegalovirus-associated.

Trimming took 3 bases from V and 1 from J; bases not matched to a gene: 2. Germline lookup yields CDR1 LNHDA and CDR2 SQIVND (reference sequence). The CDR3 is made up of 14 amino acids. This clonotype was sampled from a woman between 18 and 29 years old in good health and CMV-seronegative. The chain combines TRBV19 with TRBJ2-7; TRBD1 matches 8 bases. Material: PBMCs. CDR3 sequence (DNA): TGTGCCAGTAGTATCCGGACAGGGTCCTACGAGCAGTACTTC. Protein sequence: CASSIRTGSYEQYF.